Following are 19 T cell receptor beta chains from one sample sequenced in a study of CD8+CD57+ T cells in acquired aplastic anemia. Notes on the study in general: Lower repertoire diversity than in total CD4+ and CD8+ pools was seen for CD8+CD57+ cells in patients.

Patients sequenced had flow cytometry evidence of CD8+CD57+ cell expansion. Antigens for these TCRs are unknown. Profiling of TCR beta VDJ combinations and CDR3 sequences used genomic DNA as template. In TCRdb, the reads were re-called with MiXCR into one record per CDR3 protein. The data show about 20,000 distinct CDR3 sequences, with 40% seen just once and about 90% held by the top ten. The sample was CD8+CD57+ T cells sorted from PBMCs. Noted subset: bead-enriched CD8+CD57+ effector memory T cells from SAA patients. All receptors derive from a human donor with aplastic anemia.

Here the CDR3 DNA reads TGTGCCAGCAGCCCCGGGTCCTACGAGCAGTACTTC. Its protein is CASSPGSYEQYF. The J gene is TRBJ2-7, the V gene TRBV3-1; D remains ambiguous. The germline V gene has CDR1 LGHDT and CDR2 YNNKEL (reference sequence). CDR3 length: 12 amino acids. The V gene lost 4 bases and the J gene lost 1 base, with 5 bases spanning the gap.

The chain links TRBV7-3 to TRBJ1-5; D is uncertain. Germline V gene sequence: CDR1 SGHTA, CDR2 FQGTGA. The CDR3 runs 14 residues. V was trimmed by 4 bases and J by 7 bases, leaving 14 bases between them. The CDR3 DNA is TGTGCCAGCAGCTCGGACGGTTTTCAACAGCCCCAGCATTTT. It codes for CASSSDGFQQPQHF.

The chain combines TRBV2 with TRBJ2-3; 12 nucleotides align to TRBD2. This CDR3 has 15 residues. Germline V gene sequence: CDR1 SNHLY, CDR2 FYNNEI. The J segment lost 5 bases and the V segment lost 1 base, leaving 1 base of the junction unmatched. CDR3 protein: CASSEGLAGEDTQYF. CDR3 DNA: TGTGCCAGCAGTGAAGGACTAGCGGGAGAAGATACGCAGTATTTT. Supplemented by reference TRBV2 and TRBJ2-3, the full variable domain reads EPEVTQTPSHQVTQMGQEVILRCVPISNHLYFYWYRQILGQKVEFLVSFYNNEISEKSEIFDDQFSVERPDGSNFTLKIRSTKLEDSAMYFCASSEGLAGEDTQYFGPGTRLTVL.

The chain combines TRBV5-5 with TRBJ2-4; no firm D call. Germline V lookup: CDR1 SGHKS, CDR2 YYEKEE (reference sequence). V was pared by 0 bases and J by 4 bases, with 8 bases between. CDR3 length: 14 residues. In DNA form, the CDR3 reads TGTGCCAGCAGCTTGGGGTCTGGAAAAAACATTCAGTACTTC. It encodes CASSLGSGKNIQYF.

This chain connects TRBV12-3 or TRBV12-4 to TRBJ2-3; a weak D match, TRBD2 (6 bases). Trimming took 5 bases from V and 2 from J, leaving 14 bases between them. This CDR3 is 15 amino acids long. DNA for the CDR3: TGTGCCAGCAGTCACCCCGGGACTTCCACAGATACGCAGTATTTT. Protein sequence: CASSHPGTSTDTQYF.

This clonotype showed up many times. The CDR3 DNA reads TGTGCCAGCAGTGAAGGGTTGAATGGGGCGAGAAGCTACACCTTC. It yields the protein CASSEGLNGARSYTF. This chain uses TRBV6-1 with TRBJ1-2; the D gene is possibly TRBD1 (5 bases). The CDR3 is 15 residues long. V was shortened by 1 base and J by 9 bases, with 18 bases between the two germline ends. Germline-derived CDR1 and CDR2 are MNHNS and SASEGT.

V is TRBV13 and J is TRBJ1-6; D is unresolved. This CDR3 is 18 amino acids long. CDR1 PRHDT and CDR2 FYEKMQ come from the germline V gene (reference sequence). The V end lost 5 bases, the J end lost 0 bases, and 17 bases lay between the germline ends. For the CDR3, the DNA is TGTGCCAGCAGCAACCGTGGAGGGCGAAGCTCCTATAATTCACCCCTCCACTTT. This sequence encodes CASSNRGGRSSYNSPLHF.

In this sample, this clonotype turned up a few times. The CDR3 region is CASSPRIGGTEAFF. The CDR3 DNA is TGTGCCAGCAGCCCGCGGATCGGGGGGACTGAAGCTTTCTTT. This rearrangement joins TRBV7-9 to TRBJ1-1; TRBD1 is a possible D gene (5 bases). There are 14 residues in the CDR3. Germline-derived CDR1 and CDR2 are SEHNR and FQNEAQ (reference sequence). Trimming took 5 bases from V and 5 from J, leaving 15 bases between them.

Concerning this clonotype: Being one base from a much bigger clone, this may be a read error. The CDR3 carries no conserved terminal phenylalanine or tryptophan, so it likely arises from a read error. The genes are TRBV20-1 and TRBJ2-5; 7 bases match TRBD2. Germline V gene sequence: CDR1 DFQATT, CDR2 SNEGSKA (reference sequence). The CDR3 runs to 15 residues. The V and J ends lost 6 bases and 4 bases, in that order; junction bases with no gene match: 14. The DNA for the CDR3 is TGCAGTGCCAGCGCCGTAGGACTAGATTCAGAGACCCAGTACCTC. It specifies CSASAVGLDSETQYL.

The chain has TRBV29-1 and TRBJ2-7; 8 nucleotides match TRBD2. Germline CDR1 is SQVTM and CDR2 is ANQGSEA. V was pared by 6 bases and J by 0 bases, with 4 bases of the junction left unmatched. The CDR3 totals 13 residues. The CDR3 protein is CSVGGGFSYEQYF. DNA of the CDR3: TGCAGCGTCGGGGGGGGGTTCTCCTACGAGCAGTACTTC.

The table lists this clonotype with a count of one. An end of the junction differs from the germline gene, which may be a read error. J is TRBJ1-1 and V is TRBV5-1; D is ambiguous. This CDR3 has 16 residues. Germline V gives CDR1 SGHRS, CDR2 YFSETQ. CDR3 bases: TGCGCCGGCAGCTTGGTGGCAGGACGGCAGAACACTGAAGCTTTCTTT. It translates to CAGSLVAGRQNTEAFF. Using reference TRBV5-1 and TRBJ1-1 for the parts outside the CDR3, the full variable domain is KAGVTQTPRYLIKTRGQQVTLSCSPISGHRSVSWYQQTPGQGLQFLFEYFSETQRNKGNFPGRFSGRQFSNSRSEMNVSTLELGDSALYLCAGSLVAGRQNTEAFFGQGTRLTVV.

This clonotype was counted between two and nine times. The V call is TRBV6-5, the J call TRBJ2-7; unclear D gene. CDR3 length: 13 amino acids. Trimming took 5 bases from V and 5 from J, leaving 13 bases between them. From germline, CDR1 is MNHEY and CDR2 SVGAGI. The CDR3 sequence: CASSLKAENEQYF. CDR3 in DNA: TGTGCCAGCAGTCTAAAGGCCGAGAACGAGCAGTACTTC.

Only a few counts were recorded for this clonotype. V is TRBV7-9 and J is TRBJ2-7; D is undetermined. CDR1 and CDR2 (germline): SEHNR, FQNEAQ (reference sequence). Deletions cut 5 bases from V and 3 bases from J, with 5 bases between. The length of the CDR3 is 11 residues. The CDR3, as DNA: TGTGCCAGCAGCATCTGCTACGAGCAGTACTTC. Residues: CASSICYEQYF.

This clonotype showed up just a few times. This chain connects TRBV2 to TRBJ1-5; D remains ambiguous. This CDR3 has 14 amino acids. V was shortened by 8 bases and J by 2 bases, with 13 bases between the two germline ends. Germline CDR1 reads SNHLY; CDR2 reads FYNNEI. CDR3 sequence reads: CASHSREGNQPQHF. The CDR3 DNA reads as TGTGCCAGCCACTCAAGGGAGGGCAATCAGCCCCAGCATTTT. The full variable domain, in which reference TRBV2 and TRBJ1-5 provide the parts outside the CDR3, is EPEVTQTPSHQVTQMGQEVILRCVPISNHLYFYWYRQILGQKVEFLVSFYNNEISEKSEIFDDQFSVERPDGSNFTLKIRSTKLEDSAMYFCASHSREGNQPQHFGDGTRLSIL.

The rearrangement joins TRBV20-1 to TRBJ1-3; TRBD1 matches 7 bases. From germline, CDR1 is DFQATT and CDR2 SNEGSKA (reference sequence). V lost 4 bases, J lost 8 bases, and 20 bases stayed unmatched. The CDR3 loop spans 17 amino acids. CDR3 DNA sequence: TGCAGTGCTACGCTTACTTTACCGGGACTCAGGGGGGACACCATATATTTT. Protein: CSATLTLPGLRGDTIYF.

This CDR3 reads CSAYYRERAFF. The CDR3 DNA follows: TGCAGCGCCTACTACAGGGAGAGAGCTTTCTTT. The rearrangement joins TRBV29-1 to TRBJ1-1; D is perhaps TRBD1 (6 bases). The V end lost 7 bases, the J end lost 10 bases, and 16 bases lay between the germline ends. The CDR3 consists of 11 residues. Germline loops: CDR1 SQVTM, CDR2 ANQGSEA.

The chain has TRBV9 and TRBJ1-5; D unclear. The ends were cut back, 0 bases at V and 7 bases at J, with 8 bases in the middle. Germline lookup yields CDR1 SGDLS and CDR2 YYNGEE. The CDR3 is made up of 13 amino acids. The CDR3 sequence: CASSVDGSQPQHF. The CDR3 coding sequence is TGTGCCAGCAGCGTAGATGGTTCCCAGCCCCAGCATTTT. Full variable domain (remainder filled in from reference TRBV9 and TRBJ1-5): DSGVTQTPKHLITATGQRVTLRCSPRSGDLSVYWYQQSLDQGLQFLIQYYNGEERAKGNILERFSAQQFPDLHSELNLSSLELGDSALYFCASSVDGSQPQHFGDGTRLSIL.

This chain links TRBV7-2 with TRBJ2-3, with 11 bases lining up with TRBD2. The CDR3 sequence is 16 residues long. V shed 6 bases, J shed 4 bases, and the junction held 9 bases outside the gene matches. The germline V gene has CDR1 SGHTA and CDR2 FQGNSA. The CDR3 loop is CASRSGGSGRADTQYF. CDR3 nucleotides: TGTGCCAGCAGATCAGGTGGTAGCGGGAGGGCAGATACGCAGTATTTT.

Notes on this clonotype: The missing conserved phenylalanine or tryptophan at the end of this CDR3 makes a read error likely. The J gene is TRBJ2-1, the V gene TRBV20-1, with 7 bases identical to TRBD2. Looked up from germline, CDR1 is DFQATT and CDR2 is SNEGSKA (reference sequence). This CDR3 is built from 13 residues. V shed 0 bases and J 12 bases; nucleotides not matched to a gene: 8. The CDR3 region is CSARDGGTTRQFS. The CDR3 nucleotides read TGCAGTGCTAGAGATGGGGGGACTACCCGGCAGTTCTCC.